This T cell receptor (beta chain) was retrieved from a study of read filtering for tumor transcriptome and immune sequencing. Findings and caveats of the study: This fraction held mixed bone marrow immune cells after CD138-negative sorting. Dropping single-read clonotypes raised IR-seq and RNA-seq shared-clonotype correlation.

V was pared by 5 bases and J by 6 bases, with 7 bases of the junction left unmatched. Germline V gene data show CDR1 as SEHNR and CDR2 as FQNEAQ (reference sequence). This CDR3 comprises 15 residues. The library was built from 400 ng RNA with molecular barcoded adaptors for alpha/delta and beta/gamma chains. TCRdb processed the reads anew with MiXCR; each CDR3 protein has one entry. Among about 130,000 distinct CDR3 sequences listed, roughly an eighth were seen once. Many counts were recorded for this clonotype. Its antigen is not identified. This TCR derives from a donor aged 40 or over with multiple myeloma. The sample comprised a population of CD138-negative cells sorted from bone marrow. The V call is TRBV7-9, the J call TRBJ2-1, with TRBD2 identical over 10 bases. CDR3 sequence (DNA): TGTGCCAGCAGCGCCGGGACTAGCGCAACCAATGAGCAGTTCTTC. It is translated as CASSAGTSATNEQFF.